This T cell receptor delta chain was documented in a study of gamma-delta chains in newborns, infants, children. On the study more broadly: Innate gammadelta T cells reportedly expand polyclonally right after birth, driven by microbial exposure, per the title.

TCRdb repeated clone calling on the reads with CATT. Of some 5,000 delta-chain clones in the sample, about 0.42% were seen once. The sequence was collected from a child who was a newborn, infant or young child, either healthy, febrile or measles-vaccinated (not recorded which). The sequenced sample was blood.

CDR3 in amino acids: CACDKLGDTLTAQLFF. CDR3 DNA: TGTGCCTGTGACAAGTTGGGGGATACACTGACAGCACAACTCTTCTTT. The chain carries TRDV2 and TRDJ2, with 10 bases identical to TRDD3. No J gene was available from TCRdb, and it was assigned here by a germline match of the DNA. The CDR3 is 16 amino acids. CDR1 is GEAIGNYY and CDR2 is EKD in the germline V gene. J was trimmed by 3 bases and V by 2 bases; bases with no gene match: 5.